The 26 T cell receptor gamma chains below come from one sample, sequenced in a study of gamma-delta chains in newborns, infants, children. TCRdb used CATT to re-call clones from the reads. The sample consists of about 600 gamma-chain clones, about 41% of them appearing once. The specimen sequenced was blood. The receptors were gathered from a child who was a newborn, infant or young child, either healthy, febrile or measles-vaccinated (not recorded which).

Judged by abundance, this clone is large (0.1 to 1%). The chain links TRGV9 to TRGJP. The J gene, absent from TCRdb, was called here by matching the DNA to germline. Losses at the gene ends were 2 bases for V and 7 bases for J; bases not matched to a gene: 5. The germline CDR1 and CDR2 sequences are GITISATS and ISYDGTV (reference sequence). CDR3 length: 16 residues. Written as DNA, the CDR3 is TGTGCCTTGTGGGAGGAATCGGAGTTGGGCAAAAAAATCAAGGTATTT. Translating gives CALWEESELGKKIKVF.

As regards this clone: It may be a read error: a sequence one base away is much more abundant. This chain joins TRGV9 and TRGJP. TCRdb gives no J gene; it was assigned here by matching the DNA to germline. Germline loops: CDR1 GITISATS, CDR2 ISYDGTV (reference sequence). This CDR3 region has 17 residues. V lost 0 bases, J lost 7 bases, and 6 bases stayed unmatched. The CDR3 region is CALWEVRTELGKKIKVF. Written as DNA, the CDR3 is TGTGCCTTGTGGGAGGTGCGGACCGAGTTGGGCAAAAAAATCAAGGTATTT.

As concerns this clone: Additional DNA sequences in this sample encode the identical CDR3. This chain links TRGV9 with TRGJP. The J gene is not listed in TCRdb, so it was assigned here from a DNA match to germline. The CDR3 length is 17 residues. Germline V gives CDR1 GITISATS, CDR2 ISYDGTV (reference sequence). V dropped 0 bases and J dropped 3; count of bases not matched to a gene: 2. The CDR3 loop reads CALWEVPQELGKKIKVF. DNA of the CDR3: TGTGCCTTGTGGGAGGTGCCGCAAGAGTTGGGCAAAAAAATCAAGGTATTT.

Regarding this clone: A much larger clone lies one base from this, so it may be a read error. The sample carries other DNA sequences with the same CDR3. This chain uses TRGV9 with TRGJP. The J gene, missing from TCRdb, was assigned here through DNA to germline matching. Germline values: CDR1 GITISATS, CDR2 ISYDGTV (reference sequence). This CDR3 is 17 amino acids long. DNA of the CDR3: TGTGCCTTGTGGGAGACTATTCAAGAGTTAGGCAAAAAAATCAAGGTATTT. It encodes CALWETIQELGKKIKVF.

This clone was detected a few times. With only one base between it and a far larger clone, this is likely a read error. The sample holds other DNA sequences that translate to the same CDR3. The V call is TRGV9, the J call TRGJP. The J gene, absent from TCRdb, was called here by matching the DNA to germline. The germline V gene encodes CDR1 GITISATS and CDR2 ISYDGTV (reference sequence). The CDR3 length is 16 residues. In DNA form, the CDR3 reads TGTGCCTTGTGGGAGGTGCAAGAGTTGGGAAAAAAAATCAAGGTATTT. Protein: CALWEVQELGKKIKVF.

As regards this clone: Possible read error: a much larger clone is one base away. The same CDR3 is also encoded by other DNA sequences in this sample. The rearrangement links TRGV9 to TRGJP. The J gene, missing from TCRdb, was assigned here through DNA to germline matching. Per germline, CDR1 GITISATS and CDR2 ISYDGTV (reference sequence). The CDR3 covers 17 residues. This CDR3 is CALWEVQRELGKKIKVF. CDR3 in DNA: TGCGCCTTGTGGGAGGTGCAGAGAGAGTTGGGCAAAAAAATCAAGGTATTT.

Comment on this clone: One base away lies a much larger clone, so this may be a sequencing read error. The chain is built from TRGV9 and TRGJP. The J gene, left out of TCRdb, was set here by checking the DNA against germline. The CDR3 loop spans 18 amino acids. CDR1 and CDR2 from the germline V gene are GITISATS and ISYDGTV (reference sequence). The ends lost 1 base at V and 6 bases at J; junction bases unmatched: 9. CDR3 nucleotides: TGTGCCTTGTGGGAGGTTAGGGTCCTAGAGTTGGGCAAAAAAATCAAGGTATTT. Translation gives CALWEVRVLELGKKIKVF.

This clone is large in the sample. The chain combines TRGV9 with TRGJP. The J gene is absent in TCRdb and was assigned here via DNA matching to germline. CDR1 is GITISATS and CDR2 is ISYDGTV in the germline V gene (reference sequence). The CDR3 consists of 18 residues. With V trimmed by 0 bases and J by 4 bases, 6 bases remained unmatched. CDR3 nucleotides: TGTGCCTTGTGGGAGGTGCAGGATCAAGAGTTGGGCAAAAAAATCAAGGTATTT. It codes for CALWEVQDQELGKKIKVF.

The chain links TRGV9 to TRGJP. In the absence of a J gene in TCRdb, the DNA was matched to germline to assign it here. In germline, CDR1 is GITISATS, CDR2 ISYDGTV (reference sequence). This CDR3 region has 15 residues. Losses at the gene ends were 4 bases for V and 6 bases for J; bases not matched to a gene: 3. This CDR3 is CALWDTELGKKIKVF. CDR3 nucleotides: TGTGCCTTGTGGGATACAGAGTTGGGCAAAAAAATCAAGGTATTT.

This clone is categorized as large. Other DNA sequences in the same sample also yield this CDR3. The genes are TRGV9 and TRGJP. TCRdb records no J gene; here it was assigned by comparing the DNA to germline. The V segment lost 2 bases and the J segment 6 bases; nucleotides outside the gene matches: 1. The CDR3 has 15 amino acids. Germline CDR1 is GITISATS and CDR2 is ISYDGTV (reference sequence). This chain's CDR3 is CALWEGELGKKIKVF. For the CDR3, the DNA is TGTGCCTTGTGGGAGGGAGAGTTGGGCAAAAAAATCAAGGTATTT.

A word on this clone: A much bigger clone sits one base away, suggesting this may be a read error. The rearrangement links TRGV9 to TRGJP. Assignment of the J gene here rests on matching the DNA to germline, because TCRdb gives none. The germline gives CDR1 GITISATS, CDR2 ISYDGTV (reference sequence). The CDR3 runs 17 residues. In nucleotides, the CDR3 is TGTGCCGTGTGGGAGGTGCAACAAGAGTTGGGCAAAAAAATCAAGGTATTT. Translation gives CAVWEVQQELGKKIKVF.

Of note for this clone: A much larger clone sits a single nucleotide away, making a read error possible. The chain recombines TRGV9 with TRGJP. The J gene is not listed in TCRdb, so it was assigned here from a DNA match to germline. With 2 bases clipped from V and 7 bases from J, the junction kept 11 bases outside the gene matches. Germline loops: CDR1 GITISATS, CDR2 ISYDGTV (reference sequence). The CDR3 sequence is 18 residues long. CDR3 sequence: CALWEALGQELGKKIKVF. The CDR3 DNA reads TGTGCCTTGTGGGAGGCACTGGGCCAGGAGTTGGGCAAAAAAATCAAGGTATTT.

To note about this clone: An end of the junction differs from the germline gene, which may be a read error. V gene TRGV9 combines with J gene TRGJP. As TCRdb names no J gene, one was assigned here on the basis of a DNA match to germline. Germline V gene lookup returns CDR1 GITISATS and CDR2 ISYDGTV (reference sequence). The CDR3 totals 17 residues. The CDR3 spells CALWEIIQELGKKIKVF. DNA of the CDR3: TGTGCCTTGTGGGAGATTATTCAAGAGTTAGGCAAAAAAATCAAGGTATTT.

With regard to this clone: A read error is possible here, since a much larger clone lies one base away. The chain has TRGV9 and TRGJP. The J gene, absent from TCRdb, was called here by matching the DNA to germline. The CDR3 is made up of 17 amino acids. Germline V lookup: CDR1 GITISATS, CDR2 ISYDGTV (reference sequence). The CDR3 coding sequence is TGTGCCTTGTGGGAGGGTCGCCACAATGTAGGCAAAAAAGTCAAGGTATTT. Amino acid sequence: CALWEGRHNVGKKVKVF.

Remarks on this clone: One junction end does not reproduce the germline sequence, and a read error may be involved. CDR3 region: CATRDGSSDWIKTF. The CDR3 nucleotides are TGTGCCACCAGGGACGGGAGTAGTGATTGGATCAAGACGTTT. The chain carries TRGV2 and TRGJP2. The J gene was missing in TCRdb and was found by matching the end of the DNA to germline. This CDR3 has 14 residues. Germline V gene lookup returns CDR1 EGSNGY and CDR2 YDSYNSKV.

By share, this clone ranks as large (0.1 to 1%). The CDR3 loop is CALWEVRDGSGWFKIF. CDR3 in DNA: TGTGCCTTGTGGGAGGTGCGGGATGGGTCTGGTTGGTTCAAGATATTT. V usage is TRGV9 and J usage is TRGJP1. TCRdb supplies no J gene; here it was assigned by aligning the nucleotide sequence to germline. J lost 6 bases, V lost 0 bases, and 10 bases had no gene match. Germline CDR1 reads GITISATS; CDR2 reads ISYDGTV (reference sequence). This CDR3 spans 16 amino acids.

With regard to this clone: A far more abundant clone sits one base away, making this likely a read error. The rearrangement joins TRGV9 to TRGJ1 or TRGJ2. As TCRdb names no J gene, one was assigned here on the basis of a DNA match to germline. V shed 0 bases, J shed 7 bases, and the junction held 3 bases outside the gene matches. Germline values: CDR1 GITISATS, CDR2 ISYDGTV (reference sequence). This CDR3 has 12 amino acids. CDR3 nucleotides: TGTGCCTTGTGGGAGGTGCCATATAAGAAACTCTTT. Its protein is CALWEVPYKKLF.

This clone ranks as large (0.1 to 1%). Different DNA sequences within this sample yield the same CDR3. The rearrangement links TRGV8 to TRGJP1. TCRdb leaves out the J gene; it was filled in here by matching the DNA to germline. With V trimmed by 0 bases and J by 3 bases, 1 base remained unmatched. CDR3 length: 14 residues. CDR1 is VENAVY and CDR2 is YDSYNSRV in the germline V gene. CDR3 region: CATWDRATGWFKIF. The DNA of the CDR3 is TGTGCCACCTGGGATAGGGCCACTGGTTGGTTCAAGATATTT.

About this clone itself: This clone may be a read error of a much larger clone one base away. The chain employs TRGV3 and TRGJ1 or TRGJ2. Matching the DNA to germline supplied the J gene, which TCRdb does not give. Germline V gives CDR1 VTNTFY, CDR2 YDVSTARD (reference sequence). The CDR3 is 12 amino acids. CDR3 sequence (DNA): TGTGCCACCTGGAACAGGTTAAGGGAGAAACTCTTT. Translation gives CATWNRLREKLF.

As for this clone: One base away lies a much larger clone, so this may be a sequencing read error. The J gene is TRGJP, the V gene TRGV9. No J segment appears in TCRdb, so it was assigned here by matching the sequence to germline. This CDR3 contains 17 residues. V lost 3 bases to trimming and J lost 6 bases; unmatched junction nucleotides: 8. Germline loops: CDR1 GITISATS, CDR2 ISYDGTV (reference sequence). CDR3 sequence: CALWETLRELGKKIKVF. The CDR3 DNA is TGTGCCTTGTGGGAGACCCTTCGAGAGTTGGGCAAAAAAATCAAGGTATTT.

Judged by abundance, this clone is large. The chain is built from TRGV9 and TRGJP. TCRdb supplies no J gene; here it was assigned by aligning the nucleotide sequence to germline. With 4 bases clipped from V and 4 bases from J, the junction kept 4 bases outside the gene matches. The CDR3 extends over 16 amino acids. Germline values: CDR1 GITISATS, CDR2 ISYDGTV (reference sequence). The CDR3 region has the DNA TGTGCCTTGTGGGACTCTCAAGAGTTGGGCAAAAAAATCAAGGTATTT. The encoded protein is CALWDSQELGKKIKVF.

This clone is termed medium-sized. The same CDR3 is also encoded by other DNA sequences in this sample. J is TRGJP and V is TRGV9. No J gene is reported in TCRdb; it was inferred here by comparing the DNA with germline. The CDR3 length is 17 residues. Losses at the gene ends were 0 bases for V and 4 bases for J; bases not matched to a gene: 3. The V gene's germline CDR1 is GITISATS and CDR2 ISYDGTV (reference sequence). CDR3 region: CALWEVVQELGKKIKVF. The CDR3 DNA reads as TGTGCCTTGTGGGAGGTGGTCCAAGAGTTGGGCAAAAAAATCAAGGTATTT.

Within the sample, this clone is large. It is likely a read error: a sequence one base away is far more abundant. The chain employs TRGV9 and TRGJP. The junction had 0 bases not matched to a gene; V was cut back by 2 bases and J by 2 bases. This CDR3 comprises 16 residues. Germline assignment: CDR1 GITISATS and CDR2 ISYDGTV (reference sequence). This CDR3 reads CALWEGQELGKKIKVF. CDR3 nucleotide sequence: TGTGCCTTGTGGGAGGGGCAAGAGTTGGGCAAAAAAATCAAGGTATTT.

This clone is large. Within the sample, other DNA sequences also encode this same CDR3. V is TRGV9 and J is TRGJP. TCRdb records no J gene; here it was assigned by comparing the DNA to germline. Germline V gene data show CDR1 as GITISATS and CDR2 as ISYDGTV (reference sequence). Trimming took 3 bases from V and 5 from J; bases not matched to a gene: 4. This CDR3 is built from 16 residues. The CDR3 region is CALWEQKELGKKIKVF. DNA of the CDR3: TGTGCCTTGTGGGAGCAAAAAGAGTTGGGCAAAAAAATCAAGGTATTT.

By its share, this clone is large. A far larger clone is a single base away, which makes a read error likely. This CDR3 is also generated by other DNA sequences in the sample. V usage is TRGV9 and J usage is TRGJP. The J gene is not listed in TCRdb, so it was assigned here from a DNA match to germline. CDR1 and CDR2 (germline): GITISATS, ISYDGTV (reference sequence). CDR3 length: 16 residues. The V segment lost 0 bases and the J segment 7 bases; nucleotides outside the gene matches: 3. Here the CDR3 reads CALWEVHELGKKIKVF. In nucleotides, the CDR3 is TGTGCCTTGTGGGAGGTGCACGAGTTGGGCAAAAAAATCAAGGTATTT.

This clone counts as large (0.1 to 1%). Other DNA sequences within the sample encode an identical CDR3. The chain uses TRGV9 and TRGJP. TCRdb lists no J gene, so it was determined here by aligning the DNA to germline. The CDR3 extends over 16 amino acids. Looked up from germline, CDR1 is GITISATS and CDR2 is ISYDGTV (reference sequence). Trimming took 2 bases from V and 6 from J; bases not matched to a gene: 4. CDR3 region: CALWEDRELGKKIKVF. CDR3 coding DNA: TGTGCCTTGTGGGAGGATAGAGAGTTGGGCAAAAAAATCAAGGTATTT.